The 30 T cell receptor beta chains listed next were all sequenced from one sample in a study of graft-versus-host responses after intestinal transplantation. These receptors lack a known antigen. The assay was immunoSEQ multiplex PCR, and TCRdb's table has in-frame clones only and misses some. The data show roughly 51,000 clones, around 92% seen once. The source material was unstimulated CD4+ T cells sorted from spleen or lymph node cells, sampled before transplant. The receptor set was obtained from a human donor who was the organ donor for an intestinal transplant.

V usage is TRBV5-4 and J usage is TRBJ1-2; weak D call: TRBD1 (6 bases). V gave up 4 bases and J gave up 8 bases, with 15 bases separating them. This CDR3 region has 13 residues. Looked up from germline, CDR1 is SGHNT and CDR2 is YYREEE (reference sequence). This CDR3 is CASSPQGFHGYTF. Written as DNA, the CDR3 is TGTGCCAGCAGCCCACAGGGTTTTCACGGCTACACCTTC.

This clone was counted between two and nine times. This rearrangement joins TRBV9 to TRBJ2-3; a possible D gene is TRBD1 (5 bases). Trimming took 3 bases from V and 1 from J, leaving 12 bases between them. The germline V gene encodes CDR1 SGDLS and CDR2 YYNGEE. CDR3 size: 15 residues. CDR3 protein: CASSGIRDRTDTQYF. In DNA form, the CDR3 reads TGTGCCAGCAGCGGTATCAGGGATCGCACAGATACGCAGTATTTT. Full variable domain (rest looked up from reference TRBV9 and TRBJ2-3): DSGVTQTPKHLITATGQRVTLRCSPRSGDLSVYWYQQSLDQGLQFLIQYYNGEERAKGNILERFSAQQFPDLHSELNLSSLELGDSALYFCASSGIRDRTDTQYFGPGTRLTVL.

V gene TRBV15 combines with J gene TRBJ2-3; tentative D call: TRBD2 (5 bases). The V and J ends lost 8 bases and 1 base respectively, with 10 bases between them. The CDR3 consists of 13 residues. Germline lookup yields CDR1 LNHNV and CDR2 YYDKDF (reference sequence). CDR3 coding DNA: TGTGCCACCGTGGGAGACGGCACAGATACGCAGTATTTT. Its protein is CATVGDGTDTQYF.

The chain carries TRBV15 and TRBJ1-5, with 7 bases that match TRBD1. V lost 7 bases, J lost 5 bases, and 14 bases stayed unmatched. This CDR3 contains 16 residues. CDR1 is LNHNV, CDR2 YYDKDF, per germline (reference sequence). This CDR3 is CATKYDGRGLDQPQHF. CDR3 sequence (DNA): TGTGCCACCAAATATGATGGCAGGGGGTTAGATCAGCCCCAGCATTTT. Filled out from reference TRBV15 and TRBJ1-5, the complete variable domain reads DAMVIQNPRYQVTQFGKPVTLSCSQTLNHNVMYWYQQKSSQAPKLLFHYYDKDFNNEADTPDNFQSRRPNTSFCFLDIRSPGLGDTAMYLCATKYDGRGLDQPQHFGDGTRLSIL.

V is TRBV11-2 and J is TRBJ2-5; TRBD1 might be the D (6 bases). The DNA end is more similar to TRBJ2-7, so the J call may be wrong. CDR1 is SGHAT and CDR2 is FQNNGV in the germline V gene. The CDR3 consists of 14 residues. The CDR3 DNA reads TGTGCCAGCAGCTTAAGCGACAGGCTGTACGAGCAGTACTTC. Protein: CASSLSDRLYEQYF.

V and J are TRBV27 and TRBJ1-2, with TRBD1 matching over 7 bases. This CDR3 contains 14 residues. J lost 2 bases, V lost 5 bases, and 5 bases had no gene match. Germline values: CDR1 MNHEY, CDR2 SMNVEV (reference sequence). CDR3 sequence: CASSPQGPNYGYTF. CDR3 nucleotides: TGTGCCAGCAGTCCACAGGGGCCCAACTATGGCTACACCTTC.

The chain combines TRBV25-1 with TRBJ1-1; D is unclear. The CDR3 consists of 15 residues. The germline V gene has CDR1 MGHDK and CDR2 SYGVNS. CDR3 amino acids: CVTIPTPPMNTEAFF. The CDR3 DNA reads as TGTGTCACTATCCCTACGCCACCCATGAACACTGAAGCTTTCTTT.

V is TRBV6-5 and J is TRBJ2-7; weak D call: TRBD1 (5 bases). The germline gives CDR1 MNHEY, CDR2 SVGAGI. Trimming removed 4 bases at V and 4 bases at J, with 17 bases between. The CDR3 runs 15 residues. The CDR3 here is CASSSSAIDSYEQYF. The CDR3 DNA is TGTGCCAGCAGTTCATCAGCCATCGACAGTTACGAGCAGTACTTC.

The V and J genes are TRBV28 and TRBJ1-2; D is undetermined. V dropped 1 base and J dropped 4 bases, with 16 bases sitting between them. CDR3 length equals 16 residues. Germline CDR1 reads MDHEN; CDR2 reads SYDVKM. The CDR3 nucleotides are TGTGCCAGCAGTTTATCCGGAAGCCGGGAGATCTATGGCTACACCTTC. It translates to CASSLSGSREIYGYTF.

The chain combines TRBV6-5 with TRBJ2-3; maybe TRBD1 (5 bases). Trimming shortened V by 3 bases and J by 0 bases, and 10 bases separated the two germline ends. This CDR3 has 15 residues. Germline V CDR1 and CDR2: MNHEY, SVGAGI. The CDR3 loop reads CASSYLGRSTDTQYF. The CDR3 DNA follows: TGTGCCAGCAGTTATCTGGGGCGGAGCACAGATACGCAGTATTTT.

V usage is TRBV4-1 and J usage is TRBJ1-5, with no clear D. Germline lookup yields CDR1 MGHRA and CDR2 YSYEKL. The V and J ends lost 1 base and 2 bases respectively, with 12 bases between them. CDR3 size: 16 residues. CDR3 nucleotide sequence: TGCGCCAGCAGCCAAGGGGAGATGGGAGGCAATCAGCCCCAGCATTTT. Translated, it gives CASSQGEMGGNQPQHF.

J is TRBJ1-3 and V is TRBV7-6; 9 bases match TRBD2. TRBJ2-2 matches the DNA end more closely, so the J call is doubtful. This CDR3 comprises 15 residues. Germline V gives CDR1 SGHVS, CDR2 FNYEAQ. The CDR3 loop is CASSPRTSDGGELFF. Written as DNA, the CDR3 is TGTGCCAGCAGCCCTAGGACTAGCGATGGCGGGGAGCTGTTTTTT.

The table lists this clone with a few counts. The chain is built from TRBV5-1 and TRBJ1-2; 8 bases fit TRBD1. J was trimmed by 8 bases and V by 4 bases; bases with no gene match: 10. In germline, CDR1 is SGHRS, CDR2 YFSETQ. The CDR3 extends over 14 amino acids. CDR3 in amino acids: CASSLEGQGSGYTF. Written as DNA, the CDR3 is TGCGCCAGCAGCCTGGAAGGACAGGGCTCGGGCTACACCTTC. Variable domain in full (rest from reference TRBV5-1 and TRBJ1-2): KAGVTQTPRYLIKTRGQQVTLSCSPISGHRSVSWYQQTPGQGLQFLFEYFSETQRNKGNFPGRFSGRQFSNSRSEMNVSTLELGDSALYLCASSLEGQGSGYTFGSGTRLTVV.

The DNA for the CDR3 is TGTGCCTGGGGAGGGACGGCTAGAAATCAGCCCCAGCATTTT. Its translation is CAWGGTARNQPQHF. The V call is TRBV30, the J call TRBJ1-5; a weak D match, TRBD1 (5 bases). The CDR3 contains 14 residues. Germline assignment: CDR1 GTSNPN and CDR2 SVGIG (reference sequence). V lost 5 bases and J lost 4, with 15 bases in between.

The chain has TRBV18 and TRBJ2-2; TRBD1 matches at 11 bases. V was pared by 3 bases and J by 3 bases, with 0 bases of the junction left unmatched. The CDR3 contains 15 residues. Germline V lookup: CDR1 KGHSH, CDR2 LQKENI. The CDR3 sequence is CASSPGQGDTGELFF. The CDR3 DNA follows: TGTGCCAGCTCACCGGGACAGGGGGACACCGGGGAGCTGTTTTTT.

The chain uses TRBV7-2 and TRBJ2-1; the match to TRBD2 covers 10 bases. The V gene's germline CDR1 is SGHTA and CDR2 FQGNSA. The J segment lost 2 bases and the V segment lost 2 bases, leaving 0 bases of the junction unmatched. CDR3 length: 15 residues. This chain's CDR3 is CASSLTSGAYNEQFF. CDR3 nucleotides: TGTGCCAGCAGCTTAACTAGCGGGGCCTACAATGAGCAGTTCTTC.

This clone showed up just once. The chain carries TRBV21-1 and TRBJ1-5; TRBD1 reflects the table's D call only, with no check against the DNA. TRBV21-1 counts as a pseudogene. The CDR3 consists of 18 residues. CDR3 region: CASSKRTGYRYSNQPQHF. CDR3 in DNA: TGTGCCAGCAGCAAAAGGACAGGGTATAGGTATAGCAATCAGCCCCAGCATTTT.

The chain has TRBV2 and TRBJ2-7; 11 positions match TRBD2. J gave up 6 bases and V 1 base, and 2 bases lay outside the gene matches. There are 14 residues in the CDR3. Germline V gene sequence: CDR1 SNHLY, CDR2 FYNNEI. The chain's CDR3 is CASSEVAGGGEQYF. In DNA, the CDR3 is TGTGCCAGCAGTGAAGTAGCGGGAGGGGGCGAGCAGTACTTC.

This clone has just one count. The V gene is TRBV6-4, the J gene TRBJ1-1; D uncertain. This CDR3 comprises 13 residues. Trimming left V 5 bases short and J 0 bases short, with 7 bases between. Per germline, CDR1 MRHNA and CDR2 SNTAGT. The CDR3 loop reads CASSHRVNTEAFF. As DNA, the CDR3 is TGTGCCAGCAGTCACCGCGTGAACACTGAAGCTTTCTTT.

This rearrangement joins TRBV19 to TRBJ1-1, with D maybe TRBD1 (5 bases). This CDR3 region has 16 residues. Trimming shortened V by 3 bases and J by 2 bases, and 16 bases separated the two germline ends. The germline V gene encodes CDR1 LNHDA and CDR2 SQIVND (reference sequence). The CDR3: CASSIGAAGPNTEAFF. Written as DNA, the CDR3 is TGTGCCAGTAGTATTGGGGCCGCAGGGCCTAACACTGAAGCTTTCTTT.

The chain is built from TRBV18 and TRBJ2-7; TRBD1 might be the D (5 bases). Germline CDR1 reads KGHSH; CDR2 reads LQKENI. Trimming shortened V by 3 bases and J by 7 bases, and 13 bases separated the two germline ends. The CDR3 is 13 residues long. The CDR3 loop reads CASSPSGIREQYF. The CDR3 nucleotides read TGTGCCAGCTCACCCTCAGGGATCCGGGAGCAGTACTTC.

The chain uses TRBV5-8 and TRBJ1-5; D gene ambiguous. In germline, CDR1 is SGHTS, CDR2 YDEGEE. V was trimmed by 3 bases and J by 0 bases, leaving 16 bases between them. The CDR3 covers 17 residues. CDR3 bases: TGTGCCAGCAGCTCTTCGCGGATGTCATTTAGCAATCAGCCCCAGCATTTT. It encodes CASSSSRMSFSNQPQHF. The full variable domain, in which reference TRBV5-8 and TRBJ1-5 provide the parts outside the CDR3, is EAGVTQSPTHLIKTRGQQATLRCSPISGHTSVYWYQQALGLGLQFLLWYDEGEERNRGNFPPRFSGRQFPNYSSELNVNALELEDSALYLCASSSSRMSFSNQPQHFGDGTRLSIL.

The rearrangement uses TRBV4-1 and TRBJ1-1; D is perhaps TRBD1 (6 bases). Germline CDR1 is MGHRA and CDR2 is YSYEKL. With 5 bases removed from V and 0 bases from J, the gap between germline ends came to 7 bases. CDR3 size: 13 residues. The CDR3 DNA reads TGCGCCAGCAGCGGGGGCATGAACACTGAAGCTTTCTTT. Encoded protein: CASSGGMNTEAFF.

The J gene is TRBJ2-1, the V gene TRBV4-3; no reliable D call. The CDR3 consists of 15 residues. Trimming took 4 bases from V and 2 from J, leaving 12 bases between them. Germline CDR1 reads LGHNA; CDR2 reads YSLEER. CDR3 sequence: CASSLDVSTYNEQFF. In DNA, the CDR3 is TGCGCCAGCAGCCTAGATGTATCTACCTACAATGAGCAGTTCTTC.

The J gene is TRBJ1-2, the V gene TRBV6-6; D not resolved. The CDR3 is made up of 15 amino acids. Germline-derived CDR1 and CDR2 are MNHNY and SVGAGI (reference sequence). V lost 7 bases and J lost 3, with 18 bases in between. CDR3 protein: CASNYDGNYYYGYTF. The CDR3 DNA is TGTGCCAGCAACTATGACGGAAACTATTACTATGGCTACACCTTC.

This clone was seen a few times. The chain joins TRBV4-3 to TRBJ1-3, with D possibly matching TRBD1 (6 bases). V was shortened by 3 bases and J by 0 bases, with 12 bases between the two germline ends. Looked up from germline, CDR1 is LGHNA and CDR2 is YSLEER. This CDR3 has 16 amino acids. This chain's CDR3 is CASSQVGQLSGNTIYF. CDR3 sequence (DNA): TGCGCCAGCAGCCAGGTCGGACAGCTCTCTGGAAACACCATATATTTT.

This clone was found once. This chain connects TRBV28 to TRBJ2-7; D remains ambiguous. Germline V CDR1 and CDR2: MDHEN, SYDVKM. V was clipped by 5 bases and J by 3 bases, with 5 bases between them. The CDR3 sequence is 11 residues long. The CDR3 DNA is TGTGCCAGCAGTCCACTCTACGAGCAGTACTTC. Its translation: CASSPLYEQYF.

This chain links TRBV10-1 with TRBJ2-5; 7 bases agree with TRBD1. V was clipped by 0 bases and J by 0 bases; unmatched bases: 7. The germline V gene encodes CDR1 WNHNN and CDR2 SYGVQD (reference sequence). CDR3 size: 17 residues. In nucleotides, the CDR3 is TGCGCCAGCAGTGAGTCGAAACACGACAGGGACCAAGAGACCCAGTACTTC. Translated: CASSESKHDRDQETQYF.

The chain combines TRBV11-2 with TRBJ2-2; 9 positions match TRBD1. The CDR3 extends over 14 amino acids. J lost 5 bases, V lost 8 bases, and 6 bases had no gene match. Germline V gene data show CDR1 as SGHAT and CDR2 as FQNNGV. CDR3: CASRRQGGTGELFF. CDR3 nucleotides: TGTGCCAGCCGCCGACAGGGGGGGACCGGGGAGCTGTTTTTT.

CDR3 residues: CASSPGDSPVCYEQYF. The CDR3 bases are TGTGCCAGCAGCCCGGGGGACAGTCCCGTTTGCTACGAGCAGTACTTC. The J gene is TRBJ2-7, the V gene TRBV7-3; the D gene is possibly TRBD1 (7 bases). The CDR3 extends over 16 amino acids. CDR1 is SGHTA, CDR2 FQGTGA, per germline. V lost 5 bases to trimming and J lost 3 bases, with 20 bases between them.